The rows below give T cell receptor beta chains drawn from one sample of a study of T-cell reconstitution after alpha-beta-depleted transplantation in children. TCRdb reprocessed the PCR reads with MiXCR, giving one entry per CDR3 protein. The sample has around 130,000 distinct CDR3 sequences; roughly 9.7% are singletons. The sequenced sample was PBMCs, mostly from graft donor cells, obtained 180 days after TCRalphabeta/CD19-depleted stem cell transplant. These receptor sequences come from a girl under three years old who had a stem cell transplant for combined immunodeficiency, so the T cells may come from the graft donor. Both conserved end residues are part of each CDR3. The order of the fields is V gene, D gene, J gene, clone size, CDR3 protein, CDR3 DNA. The D gene is left open where the match is weak. Rows give clone size only sometimes, using once, few, many, or a class for an expanded clone.

TRBV3-1	NA	TRBJ2-6	few	CASSPDRITSGANVLTF	TGTGCCAGCAGTCCTGACAGGATTACCTCTGGGGCCAACGTCCTGACTTTC
TRBV20-1	NA	TRBJ2-1	NA	CSATYTHGSYNEQFF	TGCAGTGCTACCTATACCCATGGGTCCTACAATGAGCAGTTCTTC
TRBV5-1	NA	TRBJ2-7	NA	CASSLALGLIDEQYF	TGCGCCAGCAGCTTGGCCCTAGGTCTGATAGACGAGCAGTACTTC
TRBV27	NA	TRBJ2-7	few	CASSLGSDYEQYF	TGTGCCAGCAGTTTAGGTTCCGACTACGAGCAGTACTTC
TRBV20-1	TRBD1	TRBJ1-1	few	CSATDRGPGNTEAFF	TGCAGTGCTACGGACAGGGGGCCTGGGAACACTGAAGCTTTCTTT
TRBV5-5	NA	TRBJ2-2	few	CASSPVGGITGELFF	TGTGCCAGCAGCCCGGTAGGGGGAATCACCGGGGAGCTGTTTTTT
TRBV12-3/TRBV12-4	NA	TRBJ2-3	many	CASSPILPSTDTQYF	TGTGCCAGCAGCCCCATTCTACCTAGCACAGATACGCAGTATTTT
TRBV12-3/TRBV12-4	NA	TRBJ1-1	few	CASSFGEDTEAFF	TGTGCCAGCAGTTTCGGGGAGGACACTGAAGCTTTCTTT
TRBV20-1	NA	TRBJ2-3	few	CSARGGGDTQYF	TGCAGTGCTAGGGGTGGAGGAGATACGCAGTATTTT
TRBV7-2	TRBD1	TRBJ1-2	NA	CASSLALGTGGTYGYTF	TGTGCCAGCAGCTTAGCGCTTGGGACAGGGGGGACTTATGGCTACACCTTC
TRBV7-2	TRBD1	TRBJ1-2	few	CASSLGWTGDGYTF	TGTGCCAGCAGCTTAGGGTGGACAGGGGATGGCTACACCTTC
TRBV13	NA	TRBJ2-4	few	CASSLVGEDNIQYF	TGTGCCAGCAGCTTAGTAGGGGAGGATAACATTCAGTACTTC
TRBV6-2/TRBV6-3	TRBD1	TRBJ1-5	few	CASSYQDRSNQPQHF	TGTGCCAGCAGTTACCAGGACAGGAGCAATCAGCCCCAGCATTTT
TRBV6-5	NA	TRBJ1-5	few	CASSSWQDNQPQHF	TGTGCCAGCAGTTCATGGCAGGACAATCAGCCCCAGCATTTT
TRBV4-3	NA	TRBJ1-3	few	CASSQDPRAIPNTIYF	TGCGCCAGCAGCCAAGACCCCCGGGCCATACCAAACACCATATATTTT
TRBV5-1	NA	TRBJ2-3	few	CASTQGRTDTQYF	TGCGCCAGTACTCAGGGCCGCACAGATACGCAGTATTTT
TRBV5-6	NA	TRBJ2-3	NA	CASSYKSGDWGQYF	TGTGCCAGCAGCTATAAATCCGGGGATTGGGGGCAGTATTTT
TRBV5-5	NA	TRBJ2-3	few	CASSLGSGRTDTQYF	TGTGCCAGCAGCTTGGGGTCAGGCCGAACAGATACGCAGTATTTT
TRBV12-3/TRBV12-4	NA	TRBJ1-1	many	CASSLGTVNTEAFF	TGTGCCAGCAGTTTGGGGACGGTGAACACTGAAGCTTTCTTT
TRBV6-5	NA	TRBJ1-1	NA	CASSLDRNTEAFF	TGTGCCAGCAGTCTCGACAGGAACACTGAAGCTTTCTTT
TRBV29-1	NA	TRBJ1-2	few	CSVQPSNYGYTF	TGCAGCGTTCAACCCTCTAACTATGGCTACACCTTC